The subject of this entry is one T cell receptor (beta chain). The CDR3 is 17 residues long. Germline CDR1 reads MDHEN; CDR2 reads SYDVKM. The junction had 7 bases not matched to a gene; V was cut back by 1 base and J by 3 bases. Generated by immunoSEQ multiplex PCR, the TCRdb table keeps only in-frame clones and is missing some. The sample consists of a few hundred thousand clones, over 75% of them appearing once. This specimen comes from a study of blood T cell repertoires in COVID-19. V gene TRBV28 combines with J gene TRBJ1-4; TRBD1 agrees at 8 bases. The specimen was peripheral blood. The origin of this receptor is a man aged 50 to 60 with active or convalescent COVID-19. The CDR3 spells CASSLYAGGASNEKLFF. CDR3 sequence (DNA): TGTGCCAGCAGTTTATACGCAGGGGGCGCATCTAATGAAAAACTGTTTTTT.